This TCR beta chain was observed in a study of regulatory T cells in long-lasting Graves disease. Regarding the study as a whole: TRBV28 was favored in persistent disease, as were TRBJ1-2 and TRBJ2-5.

Ten or more counts support this clonotype. Its antigen remains unidentified. With V trimmed by 5 bases and J by 1 base, 9 bases remained unmatched. The CDR3 is 18 amino acids. Germline loops: CDR1 MNHNS, CDR2 SASEGT. Time point specified: newly diagnosed GD, antithyroid drugs for less than 3 months. Researchers made the TCR library from RNA that was extracted from PBMCs. Library construction for TCR beta used iRepertoire HTBI primers and Arm-PCR of CDR3 regions. As handled by the study authors: Gene usage covered approximately 60 TRBV and roughly 13 TRBJ segments. MiXCR, run by TCRdb on the multiplex PCR reads, gives a single entry per CDR3 protein. These V and J calls originate from TCRdb's pipeline instead of the authors' own analysis. The table lists 400,000 to 500,000 distinct CDR3 sequences, around 14% of them singletons. The same sample was also studied in work on T cells in Graves' hyperthyroidism and ophthalmopathy. As that study records: Primed by the HTBI set, a first-round RT-PCR was run on the TCR CDR3.

Sequencing was performed on peripheral blood mononuclear cells (PBMCs), taken at new diagnosis, from a patient treated with antithyroid drugs. The receptor's source is a woman in her 30s with Graves disease. The V call is TRBV6-1, the J call TRBJ2-1, with 12 positions matching TRBD2. CDR3: CASSPTSGRNYSYNEQFF. Here the CDR3 DNA reads TGTGCCAGCAGTCCGACTAGCGGGAGAAACTATTCCTACAATGAGCAGTTCTTC.